Sequencing of this TCR beta chain was carried out in a study of shared clonotypes between healthy human individuals. Overall study context: The cohort comprised two women and a few men. Their ages spanned 18 to 49 years.

CD45RO-negative CD8 cells positively selected for CCR7 made up the naive population, which excluded terminally differentiated effector memory CD45RA+ cells. Trimming pared 5 bases from V and 0 bases from J, leaving 11 bases between. The CDR3 is 14 residues long. In germline, CDR1 is LNHDA, CDR2 SQIVND (reference sequence). Here immunoSEQ multiplex PCR was the method, and the copy in TCRdb shows in-frame clones only, minus some. The data show around 700,000 clones, with around 92% seen just once and about a quarter held by the top ten. General study findings and limits: When naive CD4 clonotypes were compared across a handful of donors, 4% to 6.5% were shared.

As concerns this clone: No antigen is known for it.

The TCR originated in a man under 40 in good health. This chain joins TRBV19 and TRBJ2-7, with D perhaps TRBD1 (5 bases). Material for sequencing was naive CD8+ T cells sorted from blood. In DNA, the CDR3 is TGTGCCAGTAGTCCAGGGTGGGGCTCCTACGAGCAGTACTTC. Translated, it gives CASSPGWGSYEQYF.